The 17 T cell receptor beta chains reported below all come from one sample, sequenced in a study of shared T cell receptors in the human thymus (dated by TCRdb to the early 2020s). The receptor library was made with the immunoSEQ multiplex PCR assay. What TCRdb holds here is the immuneACCESS table cut down to in-frame rearrangements. Part of the clones is not present; checked against another copy, under half of the missing clones reflect an unresolved V gene, and the others are unexplained. The sample table lists hundreds of thousands of clones, roughly 88% of them with a count of one. The top ten constitute about 0.01% of the sample. The sample was also linked to a second study, of human thymus T cells.

The sequenced sample was thymocytes. These receptors all come from a boy younger than two with a congenital heart defect. Donor details come from another sample of the same person, matched by shared clones.

The V call is TRBV27, the J call TRBJ2-2, with D tentatively TRBD1 (6 bases). Trimming left V 5 bases short and J 0 bases short, with 10 bases between. Germline V gene data show CDR1 as MNHEY and CDR2 as SMNVEV (reference sequence). This CDR3 contains 15 residues. CDR3 bases: TGTGCCAGCAGTAGAGCAGGGGCGAACACCGGGGAGCTGTTTTTT. Translated: CASSRAGANTGELFF.

The rearrangement links TRBV6-6 to TRBJ2-2, with D possibly TRBD1 on 6 matching bases. The V gene lost 2 bases and the J gene lost 8 bases, with 9 bases spanning the gap. This CDR3 is 13 amino acids long. Germline CDR1 is MNHNY and CDR2 is SVGAGI (reference sequence). CDR3 sequence (DNA): TGTGCCAGCAGTTACCCCCAGGGGGGGGAGCTGTTTTTT. Translating it yields CASSYPQGGELFF.

The chain combines TRBV4-3 with TRBJ2-3, with TRBD1 matching 9 bases. The CDR3 length is 18 residues. J was trimmed by 3 bases and V by 3 bases; bases with no gene match: 13. Germline V gene data show CDR1 as LGHNA and CDR2 as YSLEER. DNA for the CDR3: TGCGCCAGCAGCCAGGGACAGGGTCGCGGAGAATGTACAGATACGCAGTATTTT. Its protein product is CASSQGQGRGECTDTQYF.

The chain links TRBV4-2 to TRBJ2-1, with D unclear. Trimming shortened V by 4 bases and J by 0 bases, and 16 bases separated the two germline ends. CDR3 length equals 17 residues. From germline, CDR1 is LGHNA and CDR2 YNFKEQ. CDR3 DNA: TGTGCCAGCAGCCTCCCTAGGAAACGATCCTCCTACAATGAGCAGTTCTTC. Translated, it gives CASSLPRKRSSYNEQFF.

The chain uses TRBV6-6 and TRBJ2-1; TRBD2 matches at 11 bases. Germline values: CDR1 MNHNY, CDR2 SVGAGI (reference sequence). The junction had 6 bases not matched to a gene; V was cut back by 2 bases and J by 6 bases. There are 16 residues in the CDR3. The CDR3 spells CASSYTPGTSGNEQFF. The CDR3 nucleotides read TGTGCCAGCAGTTACACCCCGGGGACTAGCGGCAATGAGCAGTTCTTC.

This CDR3 is CASSPGRGRVGYTF. Written as DNA, the CDR3 is TGTGCCAGCAGCCCTGGCCGAGGGAGGGTCGGCTACACCTTC. The chain couples TRBV5-6 to TRBJ1-2; D unresolved. The CDR3 is 14 residues long. V was shortened by 4 bases and J by 8 bases, with 18 bases between the two germline ends. Germline assignment: CDR1 SGHDT and CDR2 YYEEEE. Filled out from reference TRBV5-6 and TRBJ1-2, the complete variable domain reads DAGVTQSPTHLIKTRGQQVTLRCSPKSGHDTVSWYQQALGQGPQFIFQYYEEEERQRGNFPDRFSGHQFPNYSSELNVNALLLGDSALYLCASSPGRGRVGYTFGSGTRLTVV.

V and J are TRBV5-8 and TRBJ2-7; the D gene is possibly TRBD1 (5 bases). Trimming stripped 1 base from V and 0 bases from J, with 8 bases between. This CDR3 comprises 14 residues. Germline V gene data show CDR1 as SGHTS and CDR2 as YDEGEE. The CDR3 spells CASSLQGRSYEQYF. The CDR3 DNA follows: TGTGCCAGCAGCTTGCAGGGCCGCTCCTACGAGCAGTACTTC.

This chain connects TRBV19 to TRBJ2-1; D is possibly TRBD1 (5 bases). Germline CDR1 and CDR2: LNHDA and SQIVND (reference sequence). V lost 3 bases and J 6 bases, leaving 18 bases between the germline ends. The length of the CDR3 is 16 residues. CDR3: CASSIIGRVAPNEQFF. In DNA, the CDR3 is TGTGCCAGTAGTATCATCGGCAGGGTGGCCCCCAATGAGCAGTTCTTC. The whole variable domain, filled in from reference TRBV19 and TRBJ2-1, reads DGGITQSPKYLFRKEGQNVTLSCEQNLNHDAMYWYRQDPGQGLRLIYYSQIVNDFQKGDIAEGYSVSREKKESFPLTVTSAQKNPTAFYLCASSIIGRVAPNEQFFGPGTRLTVL.

The V and J genes are TRBV28 and TRBJ2-2; TRBD1 might be the D (6 bases). CDR1 and CDR2 (germline): MDHEN, SYDVKM. This CDR3 is built from 16 residues. V was shortened by 8 bases and J by 3 bases, with 19 bases between the two germline ends. CDR3 sequence reads: CASSRLGQSYTGELFF. The CDR3 coding sequence is TGTGCCAGCTCAAGGCTTGGACAGAGCTACACCGGGGAGCTGTTTTTT.

This chain joins TRBV25-1 and TRBJ1-2; D not certain. V was trimmed by 4 bases and J by 2 bases, leaving 14 bases between them. Germline CDR1 and CDR2: MGHDK and SYGVNS. This CDR3 region has 15 residues. The DNA for the CDR3 is TGTGCCAGCAGTGGGCCGTTGGGCTCAAACTATGGCTACACCTTC. It codes for CASSGPLGSNYGYTF.

The rearrangement links TRBV11-3 to TRBJ2-3; 11 bases are shared with TRBD1. The CDR3 runs to 14 residues. The V gene end was trimmed by 7 bases and the J gene end by 4 bases; junction bases not matched to a gene: 4. Germline lookup yields CDR1 SGHNT and CDR2 YENEEA. CDR3 protein: CASTSGQGADTQYF. The CDR3 DNA is TGTGCCAGCACCTCGGGACAGGGGGCAGATACGCAGTATTTT.

The chain joins TRBV27 to TRBJ1-1, with 8 bases identical to TRBD1. Trimming took 4 bases from V and 5 from J; bases not matched to a gene: 9. The CDR3 has 15 residues. The germline gives CDR1 MNHEY, CDR2 SMNVEV (reference sequence). The CDR3 spells CASSCKQGVGTEAFF. In DNA, the CDR3 is TGTGCCAGCAGTTGTAAACAGGGGGTGGGGACTGAAGCTTTCTTT.

On this clone itself: This sample includes further DNA sequences coding for the same CDR3. The chain couples TRBV27 to TRBJ2-7, with 9 bases that match TRBD1. After removal of 5 bases from V and 4 bases from J, the junction contained 6 bases not matched to a gene. The CDR3 is 14 amino acids. Germline V lookup: CDR1 MNHEY, CDR2 SMNVEV (reference sequence). The CDR3 sequence: CASSPDRGGYEQYF. In DNA form, the CDR3 reads TGTGCCAGCAGTCCGGACAGGGGCGGATACGAGCAGTACTTC.

This chain links TRBV5-1 with TRBJ1-2; 8 bases fit TRBD1. Per germline, CDR1 SGHRS and CDR2 YFSETQ. V shed 2 bases and J 4 bases; nucleotides not matched to a gene: 7. CDR3 length equals 15 residues. The DNA for the CDR3 is TGCGCCAGCAGCTTCGGACAGGGCGGGCGCTATGGCTACACCTTC. Translated: CASSFGQGGRYGYTF.

This chain links TRBV6-5 with TRBJ1-1; D perhaps matches TRBD1 (6 bases). The CDR3 runs 15 residues. Germline CDR1 reads MNHEY; CDR2 reads SVGAGI. The germline V and J ends were trimmed by 0 bases and 3 bases, with 11 bases remaining between them. This CDR3 is CASSYSTEGDTEAFF. DNA for the CDR3: TGTGCCAGCAGTTACTCGACAGAGGGGGACACTGAAGCTTTCTTT.

The CDR3 DNA follows: TGTGCCAGCAGGCCTCGACAGGGTTCTCACACCTTC. Amino acids: CASRPRQGSHTF. The J gene is TRBJ1-2, the V gene TRBV6-1; 7 bases match TRBD1. Trimming removed 6 bases from V and 12 bases from J; junction bases left unmatched: 10. Germline CDR1 is MNHNS and CDR2 is SASEGT. The CDR3 contains 12 residues.

The chain employs TRBV4-3 and TRBJ2-1; TRBD2 is a possible D gene (6 bases). This CDR3 is 14 amino acids long. Trimming removed 2 bases at V and 4 bases at J, with 9 bases between. CDR1 and CDR2 from the germline V gene are LGHNA and YSLEER. CDR3 sequence reads: CASSQMGLYNEQFF. Written as DNA, the CDR3 is TGCGCCAGCAGCCAAATGGGACTTTACAATGAGCAGTTCTTC.